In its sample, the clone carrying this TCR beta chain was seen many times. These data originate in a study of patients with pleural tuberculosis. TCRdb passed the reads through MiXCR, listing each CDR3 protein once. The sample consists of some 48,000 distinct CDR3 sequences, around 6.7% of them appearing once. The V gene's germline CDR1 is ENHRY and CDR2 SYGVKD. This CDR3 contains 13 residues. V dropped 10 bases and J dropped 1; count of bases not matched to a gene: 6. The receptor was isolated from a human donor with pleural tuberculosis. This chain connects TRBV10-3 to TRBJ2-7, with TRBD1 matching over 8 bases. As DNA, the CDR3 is TGTGCCACATGGACAGGGAATTCCTACGAGCAGTACTTC. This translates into CATWTGNSYEQYF.